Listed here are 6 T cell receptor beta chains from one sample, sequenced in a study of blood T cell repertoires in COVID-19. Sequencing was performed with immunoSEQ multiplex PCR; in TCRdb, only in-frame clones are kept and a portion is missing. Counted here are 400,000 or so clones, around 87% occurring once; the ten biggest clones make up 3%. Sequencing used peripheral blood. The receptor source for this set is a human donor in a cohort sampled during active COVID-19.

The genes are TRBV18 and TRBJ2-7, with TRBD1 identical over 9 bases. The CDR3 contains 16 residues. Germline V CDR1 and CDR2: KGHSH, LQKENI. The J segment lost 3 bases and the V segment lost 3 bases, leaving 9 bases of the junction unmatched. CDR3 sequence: CASSPRQGGGHYEQYF. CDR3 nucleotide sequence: TGTGCCAGCTCACCGAGACAGGGGGGAGGTCACTACGAGCAGTACTTC.

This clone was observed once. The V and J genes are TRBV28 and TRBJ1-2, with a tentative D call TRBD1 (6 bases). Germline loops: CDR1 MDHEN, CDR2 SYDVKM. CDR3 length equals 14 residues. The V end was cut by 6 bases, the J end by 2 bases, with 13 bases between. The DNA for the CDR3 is TGTGCCAGCAGATATTCAGGACAGAACTATGGCTACACCTTC. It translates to CASRYSGQNYGYTF.

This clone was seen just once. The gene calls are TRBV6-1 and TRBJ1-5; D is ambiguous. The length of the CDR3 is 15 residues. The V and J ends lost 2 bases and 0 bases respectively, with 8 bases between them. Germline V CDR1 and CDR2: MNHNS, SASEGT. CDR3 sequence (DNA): TGTGCCAGCAGTGAACTCCTAGATAGCAATCAGCCCCAGCATTTT. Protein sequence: CASSELLDSNQPQHF.

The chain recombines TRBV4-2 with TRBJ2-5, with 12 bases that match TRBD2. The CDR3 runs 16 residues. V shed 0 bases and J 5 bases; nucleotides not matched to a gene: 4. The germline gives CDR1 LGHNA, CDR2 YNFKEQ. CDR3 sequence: CASSQEPTSGGETQYF. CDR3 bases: TGTGCCAGCAGCCAAGAGCCTACTAGCGGGGGGGAGACCCAGTACTTC.

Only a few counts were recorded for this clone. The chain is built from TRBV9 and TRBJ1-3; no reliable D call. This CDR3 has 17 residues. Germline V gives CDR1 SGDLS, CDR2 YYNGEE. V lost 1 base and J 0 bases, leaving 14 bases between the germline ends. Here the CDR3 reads CASSVRADFSSGNTIYF. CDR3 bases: TGTGCCAGCAGCGTACGAGCGGACTTTTCCTCTGGAAACACCATATATTTT. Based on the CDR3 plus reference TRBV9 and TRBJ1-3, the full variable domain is DSGVTQTPKHLITATGQRVTLRCSPRSGDLSVYWYQQSLDQGLQFLIQYYNGEERAKGNILERFSAQQFPDLHSELNLSSLELGDSALYFCASSVRADFSSGNTIYFGEGSWLTVV.

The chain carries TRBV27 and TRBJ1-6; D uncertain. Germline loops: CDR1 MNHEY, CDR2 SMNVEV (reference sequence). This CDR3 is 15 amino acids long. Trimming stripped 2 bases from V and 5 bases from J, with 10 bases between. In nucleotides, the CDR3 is TGTGCCAGCAGTTTAAGAATACACGATAATTCACCCCTCCACTTT. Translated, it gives CASSLRIHDNSPLHF.